The 32 T cell receptor beta chains in this list originate from one sample, sequenced in a study of OX40 agonist ivuxolimab in advanced cancers. Some clones are missing from TCRdb's copy, which holds only in-frame ones; the method was immunoSEQ multiplex PCR. Among some 95,000 clones listed, around 90% were seen once. The sample here was CD4+ or CD8+ T cells sorted from blood, taken in a trial of the OX40 agonist ivuxolimab. The origin of the receptors is an adult with an advanced solid tumor such as melanoma, head and neck, liver or kidney cancer.

The rearrangement uses TRBV30 and TRBJ1-1, with D possibly matching TRBD1 (6 bases). CDR1 GTSNPN and CDR2 SVGIG come from the germline V gene (reference sequence). The CDR3 has 11 amino acids. The V end was cut by 5 bases, the J end by 5 bases, with 9 bases between. Written as DNA, the CDR3 is TGTGCCTGGTCGGGACAAACTGAAGCTTTCTTT. Encoded protein: CAWSGQTEAFF.

The rearrangement uses TRBV7-9 and TRBJ1-6; 9 positions match TRBD1. The CDR3 consists of 13 residues. The J segment lost 9 bases and the V segment lost 5 bases, leaving 2 bases of the junction unmatched. Germline V CDR1 and CDR2: SEHNR, FQNEAQ (reference sequence). This CDR3 is CASSRTGVSPLHF. CDR3 nucleotides: TGTGCCAGCAGCCGGACAGGGGTTTCACCCCTCCACTTT.

The chain uses TRBV10-3 and TRBJ1-5, with TRBD1 as a possible D gene (5 bases). Trimming removed 4 bases from V and 6 bases from J, with 19 bases in between. CDR3 length: 16 residues. CDR1 and CDR2 from the germline V gene are ENHRY and SYGVKD. The CDR3 bases are TGTGCCATCAGTGCGTCGGCGGGGGATATCGGTCAGCCCCAGCATTTT. Its protein product is CAISASAGDIGQPQHF.

The CDR3 DNA reads TGTGCCAGCAGCTTAGGGGAGGGAGCGGGTCAAGATACGCAGTATTTT. Protein product: CASSLGEGAGQDTQYF. This rearrangement joins TRBV11-3 to TRBJ2-3; 7 bases are a match to TRBD2. Germline loops: CDR1 SGHNT, CDR2 YENEEA. The CDR3 loop spans 16 amino acids. The V and J ends lost 1 base and 5 bases, in that order; junction bases with no gene match: 9.

The gene calls are TRBV11-2 and TRBJ2-5; weak D call: TRBD2 (6 bases). Trimming removed 6 bases at V and 7 bases at J, with 18 bases between. CDR1 SGHAT and CDR2 FQNNGV come from the germline V gene. The CDR3 covers 14 residues. Here the CDR3 reads CASSPGGSGVTQYF. The CDR3 bases are TGTGCCAGCAGTCCCGGAGGGAGCGGCGTGACCCAGTACTTC.

The chain has TRBV5-1 and TRBJ2-3; D not resolved. V dropped 2 bases and J dropped 2 bases, with 3 bases sitting between them. The germline gives CDR1 SGHRS, CDR2 YFSETQ. The CDR3 sequence is 12 residues long. The CDR3 bases are TGCGCCAGCAGCTTTAACACAGATACGCAGTATTTT. Translated, it gives CASSFNTDTQYF.

This clone was counted a single time. One end of the junction varies from germline; a read error may be responsible. The rearrangement links TRBV7-7 to TRBJ2-2; D remains unclear. Germline V gene lookup returns CDR1 SSHAT and CDR2 FNYEAQ (reference sequence). CDR3 length: 16 amino acids. CDR3 DNA sequence: TGTGCTAGCAGCTTAAGTGGGATTCAAAACCCCGGGGAGCTGTTTTTT. Protein sequence: CASSLSGIQNPGELFF.

The chain couples TRBV5-4 to TRBJ2-2; no clear D. V lost 4 bases and J 5 bases, leaving 6 bases between the germline ends. CDR3 length: 12 amino acids. Germline loops: CDR1 SGHNT, CDR2 YYREEE (reference sequence). CDR3 residues: CASSNPTGELFF. Here the CDR3 DNA reads TGTGCCAGCAGCAACCCTACCGGGGAGCTGTTTTTT.

V gene TRBV27 combines with J gene TRBJ2-3; no definite D call. The CDR3 has 14 residues. Germline V gene sequence: CDR1 MNHEY, CDR2 SMNVEV (reference sequence). Trimming removed 5 bases at V and 3 bases at J, with 12 bases between. The CDR3 coding sequence is TGTGCCAGCAGTATGCCTCCGATAACAGATACGCAGTATTTT. It yields the protein CASSMPPITDTQYF.

This clone came up a few times. CDR3 DNA sequence: TGTGCCTGGGATGCGGGTCGCCTCCACTTT. Translation gives CAWDAGRLHF. This sequence joins TRBV30 and TRBJ1-6, with D hard to call. The CDR3 length is 10 residues. V was cut by 5 bases and J by 15 bases, with 11 bases left in between. The germline V gene has CDR1 GTSNPN and CDR2 SVGIG (reference sequence).

CDR3 sequence reads: CASSPGGELFF. The CDR3 DNA sequence: TGTGCCAGCAGCCCGGGGGGGGAACTGTTTTTT. The rearrangement uses TRBV6-5 and TRBJ1-4, with D maybe TRBD1 (5 bases). Trimming cost V 6 bases and J 12 bases, with 11 bases left between them. This CDR3 has 11 residues. Germline assignment: CDR1 MNHEY and CDR2 SVGAGI.

This chain links TRBV7-3 with TRBJ2-3, with D possibly matching TRBD2 (6 bases). Per germline, CDR1 SGHTA and CDR2 FQGTGA. The CDR3 consists of 15 residues. V was shortened by 5 bases and J by 2 bases, with 14 bases between the two germline ends. In DNA, the CDR3 is TGTGCCAGCAGCCCCGGGGGAGCGGCCACAGATACGCAGTATTTT. Amino acid sequence: CASSPGGAATDTQYF.

The chain is built from TRBV28 and TRBJ1-2; D uncertain. The CDR3 has 14 amino acids. V was shortened by 5 bases and J by 0 bases, with 10 bases between the two germline ends. Germline V gene sequence: CDR1 MDHEN, CDR2 SYDVKM. As DNA, the CDR3 is TGTGCCAGCAGTGGATCCCACACTAACTATGGCTACACCTTC. This gives the protein CASSGSHTNYGYTF.

V is TRBV19 and J is TRBJ1-5, with a possible D match to TRBD1 (5 bases). From germline, CDR1 is LNHDA and CDR2 SQIVND (reference sequence). Trimming shortened V by 8 bases and J by 1 base, and 9 bases separated the two germline ends. This CDR3 region has 13 residues. The CDR3: CASEGISNQPQHF. CDR3 in DNA: TGTGCCAGTGAGGGGATCAGCAATCAGCCCCAGCATTTT.

The CDR3 loop reads CASSFSGGGLIQETQYF. The CDR3 nucleotides read TGTGCCAGCAGCTTTTCGGGCGGGGGGCTTATCCAAGAGACCCAGTACTTC. This chain joins TRBV5-6 and TRBJ2-5; 8 bases line up with TRBD2. In germline, CDR1 is SGHDT, CDR2 YYEEEE. V shed 2 bases, J shed 1 base, and the junction held 10 bases outside the gene matches. This CDR3 is 17 amino acids long.

The J gene is TRBJ2-7, the V gene TRBV5-1; TRBD2 aligns across 11 bases. The trim removed 4 bases at V and 5 bases at J, leaving 14 bases unmatched. The length of the CDR3 is 17 residues. Germline V gives CDR1 SGHRS, CDR2 YFSETQ. CDR3: CASSRGTSGRLNHEQYF. CDR3 nucleotide sequence: TGCGCCAGCAGCCGGGGAACTAGCGGGAGACTGAACCACGAGCAGTACTTC.

The gene calls are TRBV7-3 and TRBJ1-1; D is unclear. CDR1 is SGHTA, CDR2 FQGTGA, per germline. V gave up 5 bases and J gave up 1 base, with 11 bases separating them. CDR3 size: 14 residues. Here the CDR3 DNA reads TGTGCCAGCAGCCCTGGACGAACGAACACTGAAGCTTTCTTT. This translates into CASSPGRTNTEAFF.

The V call is TRBV5-1, the J call TRBJ2-3, with 10 bases that match TRBD2. The trim removed 1 base at V and 6 bases at J, leaving 14 bases unmatched. The CDR3 loop spans 18 amino acids. Germline V CDR1 and CDR2: SGHRS, YFSETQ. CDR3 protein: CASSLRSPSGGAEDTQYF. The CDR3 nucleotides are TGCGCCAGCAGCTTGCGCTCTCCTAGCGGGGGCGCCGAGGATACGCAGTATTTT.

V gene TRBV2 combines with J gene TRBJ1-2; maybe TRBD1 (5 bases). Trimming stripped 5 bases from V and 4 bases from J, with 8 bases between. This CDR3 spans 12 amino acids. Germline assignment: CDR1 SNHLY and CDR2 FYNNEI. Here the CDR3 reads CASSLDIYGYTF. The CDR3 DNA is TGTGCCAGCAGTTTGGACATCTATGGCTACACCTTC.

V gene TRBV11-1 combines with J gene TRBJ2-2; D is uncertain. CDR3 length equals 14 residues. Germline values: CDR1 SGHAT, CDR2 FQDESV (reference sequence). V dropped 5 bases and J dropped 4 bases, with 11 bases sitting between them. The CDR3 is CASSPAVSTGELFF. The CDR3 DNA is TGTGCCAGCAGCCCGGCGGTCAGCACCGGGGAGCTGTTTTTT.

This sequence joins TRBV9 and TRBJ1-1; unclear D gene. Between the trimmed V and J ends, which lost 0 bases and 0 bases, there was a span of 12 bases. This CDR3 comprises 16 residues. Germline values: CDR1 SGDLS, CDR2 YYNGEE. The CDR3 reads CASSVVGSRLNTEAFF. The CDR3 nucleotides are TGTGCCAGCAGCGTAGTCGGTAGTCGGCTGAACACTGAAGCTTTCTTT.

The chain employs TRBV28 and TRBJ1-2; the D gene is possibly TRBD1 (6 bases). V was cut by 5 bases and J by 0 bases, with 13 bases left in between. This CDR3 has 15 residues. From germline, CDR1 is MDHEN and CDR2 SYDVKM. CDR3 in amino acids: CASSPQGYSNYGYTF. DNA of the CDR3: TGTGCCAGCAGTCCCCAGGGGTATTCTAACTATGGCTACACCTTC.

The J gene is TRBJ1-3, the V gene TRBV9; the D is unclear. From germline, CDR1 is SGDLS and CDR2 YYNGEE. V lost 2 bases and J 0 bases, leaving 9 bases between the germline ends. There are 15 residues in the CDR3. The CDR3 region is CASSVGGSSGNTIYF. In DNA form, the CDR3 reads TGTGCCAGCAGCGTTGGAGGATCCTCTGGAAACACCATATATTTT.

The chain joins TRBV4-1 to TRBJ2-7; TRBD1 matches 7 bases. CDR3 length: 15 residues. With 1 base clipped from V and 5 bases from J, the junction kept 8 bases outside the gene matches. The germline gives CDR1 MGHRA, CDR2 YSYEKL. The CDR3 loop is CASSQGLDRDHEQYF. The DNA of the CDR3 is TGCGCCAGCAGCCAAGGATTAGACAGGGACCACGAGCAGTACTTC.

V gene TRBV13 combines with J gene TRBJ1-5; D is undetermined. CDR3 size: 13 residues. The V end was cut by 5 bases, the J end by 3 bases, with 8 bases between. CDR1 is PRHDT and CDR2 is FYEKMQ in the germline V gene (reference sequence). The CDR3 spells CASSLPHNQPQHF. As DNA, the CDR3 is TGTGCCAGCAGCCTCCCCCACAATCAGCCCCAGCATTTT.

The gene calls are TRBV5-4 and TRBJ1-4, with TRBD1 matching over 9 bases. Trimming took 4 bases from V and 8 from J; bases not matched to a gene: 12. CDR1 and CDR2 (germline): SGHNT, YYREEE (reference sequence). This CDR3 has 16 amino acids. For the CDR3, the DNA is TGTGCCAGCAGCCCGGGACAGGGTCGCATTGGGGAAAAACTGTTTTTT. Its protein is CASSPGQGRIGEKLFF.

The rearrangement uses TRBV2 and TRBJ2-2, with TRBD2 identical over 8 bases. The junction had 5 bases not matched to a gene; V was cut back by 3 bases and J by 2 bases. This CDR3 is built from 16 residues. From germline, CDR1 is SNHLY and CDR2 FYNNEI. DNA for the CDR3: TGTGCCAGCAGTGACAAGCGGGGGCCAAACACCGGGGAGCTGTTTTTT. Protein product: CASSDKRGPNTGELFF. The full variable domain, completed using reference TRBV2 and TRBJ2-2, is EPEVTQTPSHQVTQMGQEVILRCVPISNHLYFYWYRQILGQKVEFLVSFYNNEISEKSEIFDDQFSVERPDGSNFTLKIRSTKLEDSAMYFCASSDKRGPNTGELFFGEGSRLTVL.

This chain joins TRBV5-4 and TRBJ2-5; 8 bases align to TRBD1. CDR3 length: 14 amino acids. Trimming at V came to 3 bases and at J to 2 bases, leaving 3 bases not matched to a gene. In germline, CDR1 is SGHNT, CDR2 YYREEE (reference sequence). CDR3 region: CASSSTGAQETQYF. CDR3 in DNA: TGTGCCAGCAGCTCGACAGGGGCTCAAGAGACCCAGTACTTC.

V usage is TRBV5-1 and J usage is TRBJ2-6, with unresolved D. V lost 1 base and J lost 0, with 5 bases in between. CDR1 and CDR2 (germline): SGHRS, YFSETQ. CDR3 length equals 15 residues. The CDR3 DNA follows: TGCGCCAGCAGCTTGCCAAGCTCTGGGGCCAACGTCCTGACTTTC. It specifies CASSLPSSGANVLTF.

This chain links TRBV6-6 with TRBJ2-3; D gene unclear. Looked up from germline, CDR1 is MNHNY and CDR2 is SVGAGI (reference sequence). V was trimmed by 2 bases and J by 0 bases, leaving 9 bases between them. There are 15 residues in the CDR3. This chain's CDR3 is CASSYSTASTDTQYF. CDR3 DNA sequence: TGTGCCAGCAGTTACAGCACGGCTAGCACAGATACGCAGTATTTT.

The chain combines TRBV7-9 with TRBJ2-3; D may be TRBD2 (6 bases). This CDR3 spans 15 amino acids. CDR1 SEHNR and CDR2 FQNEAQ come from the germline V gene (reference sequence). Between the trimmed V and J ends, which lost 5 bases and 0 bases, there was a span of 12 bases. CDR3 nucleotide sequence: TGTGCCAGCAGCCGGACTAAACCTAGCACAGATACGCAGTATTTT. Its translation: CASSRTKPSTDTQYF.

The chain is built from TRBV7-2 and TRBJ2-7; TRBD2 is a possible D gene (5 bases). CDR3 length: 15 amino acids. The V gene's germline CDR1 is SGHTA and CDR2 FQGNSA. V gave up 2 bases and J gave up 2 bases, with 13 bases separating them. This chain's CDR3 is CASSLPSAGTYEQYF. The CDR3 nucleotides read TGTGCCAGCAGCTTACCCAGTGCCGGGACCTACGAGCAGTACTTC.